This T cell receptor beta chain was recorded in a study of T cells after yellow fever vaccination. The study's findings and limits: The booster saw the reappearance of most primary-vaccination clones (approximately 97% CD4, about 85% CD8).

Each CDR3 protein gets one entry after TCRdb re-called the 5' RACE reads with MiXCR. The data hold hundreds of thousands of distinct CDR3 sequences, with roughly 12% observed a single time. This clonotype came up a few times. Its specificity is unknown. The specimen comprised PBMCs, sampled on the day of the yellow fever booster vaccination. This TCR was recovered from a young man who received the YFV17D yellow fever vaccine.

CDR3 sequence (DNA): TGTGCCAGCAGTGATGGGCAGGGGAGAGCCAAAAACATTCAGTACTTC. Protein sequence: CASSDGQGRAKNIQYF. The chain is built from TRBV2 and TRBJ2-4; D might be TRBD1 (6 bases). The CDR3 has 16 residues. V lost 3 bases and J lost 0, with 12 bases in between. Germline CDR1 SNHLY, CDR2 FYNNEI.